The 16 T cell receptor beta chains reported below all come from one sample, sequenced in a study of long-term antiretroviral therapy in people with HIV. An immunoSEQ assay, version v3.0, was performed at survey level. Sequencing was performed with immunoSEQ multiplex PCR; in TCRdb, only in-frame clones are kept and a portion is missing. The data contain 30,000 to 40,000 clones, roughly four fifths of them singletons. The specimen comprised unsorted PBMCs, sampled 1 year after starting antiretroviral therapy. The source of these receptors is a man aged 18 to 30 with HIV.

The chain joins TRBV7-9 to TRBJ1-1; D is ambiguous. The CDR3 totals 15 residues. Per the germline V gene, CDR1 is SEHNR and CDR2 is FQNEAQ (reference sequence). With 5 bases removed from V and 5 bases from J, the gap between germline ends came to 18 bases. For the CDR3, the DNA is TGTGCCAGCAGCCCCCCTGCTGGAGTGCGGACTGAAGCTTTCTTT. Amino acid sequence: CASSPPAGVRTEAFF. The whole variable domain, filled in from reference TRBV7-9 and TRBJ1-1, reads DTGVSQNPRHKITKRGQNVTFRCDPISEHNRLYWYRQTLGQGPEFLTYFQNEAQLEKSRLLSDRFSAERPKGSFSTLEIQRTEQGDSAMYLCASSPPAGVRTEAFFGQGTRLTVV.

This chain uses TRBV7-2 with TRBJ1-1; D gene uncertain. Looked up from germline, CDR1 is SGHTA and CDR2 is FQGNSA. V gave up 3 bases and J gave up 6 bases, with 14 bases separating them. This CDR3 is built from 14 residues. Written as DNA, the CDR3 is TGTGCCAGCAGCTTTAAATCCGGGGTCTCTGAAGCTTTCTTT. This sequence encodes CASSFKSGVSEAFF.

In DNA, the CDR3 is TGTGCCGTGGGGCGGACAGCGGATAATTCACCCCTCCACTTT. Its translation: CAVGRTADNSPLHF. The chain is built from TRBV5-6 and TRBJ1-6; perhaps TRBD1 as D (6 bases). Per germline, CDR1 SGHDT and CDR2 YYEEEE. The CDR3 is 14 residues long. V was trimmed by 10 bases and J by 5 bases, leaving 16 bases between them.

V gene TRBV7-2 combines with J gene TRBJ1-2, with 8 nucleotides matching TRBD1. The germline CDR1 and CDR2 sequences are SGHTA and FQGNSA. V shed 5 bases, J shed 8 bases, and the junction held 7 bases outside the gene matches. This CDR3 region has 13 residues. The CDR3 bases are TGTGCCAGCAGCACCCGACAGGGGAGGGGCTACACCTTC. Translation: CASSTRQGRGYTF.

The chain carries TRBV19 and TRBJ2-7; weak D call: TRBD2 (6 bases). The CDR3 spans 13 residues. Trimming pared 8 bases from V and 1 base from J, leaving 12 bases between. Germline CDR1 reads LNHDA; CDR2 reads SQIVND (reference sequence). CDR3 nucleotide sequence: TGTGCCAGTGGCCGCGGGGTATCCTACGAGCAGTACTTC. Its translation: CASGRGVSYEQYF.

The gene calls are TRBV28 and TRBJ1-2; 7 positions match TRBD1. The length of the CDR3 is 18 residues. Germline trimming cut 3 bases from V and 5 bases from J; bases unmatched to any gene: 18. Germline assignment: CDR1 MDHEN and CDR2 SYDVKM. This chain's CDR3 is CASSLTLGDSGLKYGYTF. Here the CDR3 DNA reads TGTGCCAGCAGTTTGACTCTGGGGGACAGCGGTTTAAAGTATGGCTACACCTTC.

This clone has just one count. This rearrangement joins TRBV2 to TRBJ2-7, with 8 bases identical to TRBD1. Looked up from germline, CDR1 is SNHLY and CDR2 is FYNNEI. The CDR3 consists of 12 residues. V lost 8 bases to trimming and J lost 3 bases; unmatched junction nucleotides: 3. This chain's CDR3 is CASGDRGYEQYF. Written as DNA, the CDR3 is TGTGCCAGCGGCGACAGGGGCTACGAGCAGTACTTC.

The V and J genes are TRBV13 and TRBJ1-4; D may be TRBD1 (5 bases). The CDR3 is made up of 14 amino acids. Looked up from germline, CDR1 is PRHDT and CDR2 is FYEKMQ (reference sequence). Trimming left V 1 base short and J 7 bases short, with 10 bases between. The CDR3 loop reads CASSLAGGGEKLFF. CDR3 bases: TGTGCCAGCAGCTTAGCCGGGGGAGGTGAAAAACTGTTTTTT.

The rearrangement uses TRBV11-2 and TRBJ1-2; D may be TRBD1 (6 bases). In germline, CDR1 is SGHAT, CDR2 FQNNGV. With 0 bases removed from V and 6 bases from J, the gap between germline ends came to 14 bases. CDR3 length: 15 residues. This CDR3 is CASSLDYRDGNGYTF. As DNA, the CDR3 is TGTGCCAGCAGCTTAGACTACAGGGATGGGAATGGCTACACCTTC.

In this sample, this clone turned up once. The V call is TRBV7-9, the J call TRBJ2-7; TRBD2 agrees at 11 bases. CDR1 is SEHNR, CDR2 FQNEAQ, per germline (reference sequence). After removal of 5 bases from V and 7 bases from J, the junction contained 10 bases not matched to a gene. This CDR3 contains 15 residues. This CDR3 is CASSPLTSGDGEQYF. The CDR3 region has the DNA TGTGCCAGCAGCCCCTTGACTAGCGGGGACGGAGAGCAGTACTTC.

The chain recombines TRBV18 with TRBJ2-7, with 14 bases that match TRBD2. The trim removed 6 bases at V and 4 bases at J, leaving 5 bases unmatched. Germline CDR1 is KGHSH and CDR2 is LQKENI. The length of the CDR3 is 15 residues. In nucleotides, the CDR3 is TGTGCCAGCTCCCCCGGGACTAGCGGGAGATACGAGCAGTACTTC. This translates into CASSPGTSGRYEQYF.

This sequence joins TRBV2 and TRBJ2-1; 11 nucleotides align to TRBD2. Germline CDR1 SNHLY, CDR2 FYNNEI. The CDR3 extends over 16 amino acids. V dropped 2 bases and J dropped 7; count of bases not matched to a gene: 7. The CDR3, as DNA: TGTGCCAGCAGTGAACGGGTAGCGGGAGGGCTAAATGAGCAGTTCTTC. Translating gives CASSERVAGGLNEQFF.

The chain employs TRBV7-9 and TRBJ2-7, with D possibly matching TRBD1 (6 bases). V was clipped by 3 bases and J by 4 bases, with 13 bases between them. Looked up from germline, CDR1 is SEHNR and CDR2 is FQNEAQ (reference sequence). This CDR3 is built from 14 residues. The CDR3 loop is CASSLVQGMYEQYF. The DNA for the CDR3 is TGTGCCAGCAGCTTGGTACAGGGAATGTACGAGCAGTACTTC.

This sequence joins TRBV19 and TRBJ2-1; D gene ambiguous. Trimming left V 7 bases short and J 2 bases short, with 9 bases between. CDR1 is LNHDA and CDR2 is SQIVND in the germline V gene (reference sequence). The length of the CDR3 is 13 residues. The CDR3, as DNA: TGTGCCAGTAAGGAGCTCGCCTACAATGAGCAGTTCTTC. It specifies CASKELAYNEQFF.

The rearrangement joins TRBV11-2 to TRBJ2-7, with D perhaps TRBD1 (5 bases). Trimming stripped 5 bases from V and 3 bases from J, with 17 bases between. The germline V gene encodes CDR1 SGHAT and CDR2 FQNNGV. The CDR3 has 15 residues. The CDR3 DNA reads TGTGCCAGCAGCCTTACAGGCTCCCCCTACTACGAGCAGTACTTC. Its translation: CASSLTGSPYYEQYF.

For the CDR3, the DNA is TGTGCCATCAGTGCAGTAGGGGCGACCTACGAGCAGTACTTC. Its translation: CAISAVGATYEQYF. The chain uses TRBV10-3 and TRBJ2-7; tentatively, D is TRBD1 (5 bases). V was pared by 4 bases and J by 2 bases, with 12 bases between. The germline CDR1 and CDR2 sequences are ENHRY and SYGVKD. The CDR3 length is 14 residues.